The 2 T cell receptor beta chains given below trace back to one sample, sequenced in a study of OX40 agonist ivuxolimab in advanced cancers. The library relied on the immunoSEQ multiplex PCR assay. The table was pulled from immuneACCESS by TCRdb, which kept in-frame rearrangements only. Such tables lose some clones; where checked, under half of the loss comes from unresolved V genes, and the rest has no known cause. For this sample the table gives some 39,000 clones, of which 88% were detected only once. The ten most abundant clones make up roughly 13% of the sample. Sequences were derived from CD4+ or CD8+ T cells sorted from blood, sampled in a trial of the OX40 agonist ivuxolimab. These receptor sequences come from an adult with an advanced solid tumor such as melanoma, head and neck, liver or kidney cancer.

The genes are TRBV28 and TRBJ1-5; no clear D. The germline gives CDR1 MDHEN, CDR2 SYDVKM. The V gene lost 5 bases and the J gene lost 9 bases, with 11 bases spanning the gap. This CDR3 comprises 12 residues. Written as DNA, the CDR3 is TGTGCCAGCAGTACGAGGGTAGGGCCCCAGCATTTT. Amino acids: CASSTRVGPQHF.

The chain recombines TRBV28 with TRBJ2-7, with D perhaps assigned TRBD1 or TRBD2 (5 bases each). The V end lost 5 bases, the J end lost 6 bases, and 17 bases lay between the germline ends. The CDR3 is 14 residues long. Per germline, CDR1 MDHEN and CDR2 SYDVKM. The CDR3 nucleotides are TGTGCCAGCAGTCCGATACTAGGGGCGGGCGAGCAGTACTTC. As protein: CASSPILGAGEQYF.